This record looks at one T cell receptor beta chain sequence and its context. Which antigen it targets is not known. Base qualities are missing; no much larger clone stands one base away. These data are taken from a study of T cell responses to AZD1222 COVID-19 vaccine (dated by TCRdb to the early 2020s). Regarding the complete study: AZD1222 recipients with second doses at about 4 weeks or about 12 weeks were pooled, because spike-specific TCR depth and breadth did not differ between schedules. TCR sequencing covered some 240 trial participants: approximately 200 given two doses of AZD1222 and 26 given two doses of MenACWY control vaccine. Trial participants were enrolled by age into 18-55, 56-69 and 70-plus year subgroups, with approximately 150, 28 and 58 TCR-sequenced participants respectively. General conclusions and limits of the study: Most participants were white British and females outnumbered males, and the authors suggested that clonal diversity may have been underestimated. Reportedly, close to half of the unique spike-specific TCRs recognized epitopes lying outside the regions that are mutated in the B.1.351 and B.1.1.7 variants. A significant rise in spike-specific TCR breadth and depth was observed after two AZD1222 doses relative to day 0 and relative to MenACWY recipients. No day 14 peak-response samples were available, so repertoires were characterized only after the peak T cell response. Only a handful of AZD1222 recipients were SARS-CoV-2 seropositive at baseline, limiting conclusions about previously exposed vaccinees. CD4 TCRs associated with the vaccine covered the entire spike protein, and the dominant responses were in regions 160-218 and 743-854. In the small 56-69-year group, the increase in depth fell short of significance, most likely because of low power.

Per the publication, the time point label means: baseline before first vaccination. Vaccinee samples were obtained from the UK trials COV001 and COV002, which included a single-blind randomized controlled phase 2/3 trial of AZD1222 (ChAdOx1 nCoV-19) in healthy adults. For TCRbeta chain sequencing, PBMC samples were collected from trial participants at day 0 and at day 28 after the second dose. The CDR3 regions of human TCRbeta chains were analyzed by immunosequencing. For the original study's pipeline: TCRs in the repertoires were matched against a reference library of SARS-CoV-2-specific TCRs that had been generated with the MIRA antigen-specificity platform. Breadth was defined as the fraction of unique TCRs that were SARS-CoV-2-associated. Depth was defined as the fraction of total T cells that were SARS-CoV-2-associated. Using the MIRA data, each spike-specific TCR was mapped to the spike region that the TCR reacts to and placed in a CD4 or CD8 class. Log10-transformed breadth and depth values were compared by one-way ANOVA with Sidak's multiple comparisons tests. TCRdb obtained this table from immuneACCESS and retained in-frame rearrangements with V and J assigned. These tables miss some clones; where compared with another copy, unresolved V genes account for less than half of the shortfall, and the remainder is unexplained. V and J calls and clone size follow that table, whereas D and trimming were derived from the DNA. The sample table contains over 120,000 clones; only one count was recorded for around nine tenths of them. The top ten clones comprise roughly 5% of the sample.

V and J are truncated by 3 bases and 7 bases respectively, leaving an intervening sequence of 15 bases. Reading from cysteine to phenylalanine, the CDR3 counts 14 amino acids. The DNA shown is the 42-base CDR3, in frame from base 1. CDR1 is given as LNHDA and CDR2 as SQIVND, both from the germline V gene (reference sequence). Recombination joined TRBV19 with TRBJ1-2, and possibly TRBD1, on 5 matching bases. The specimen comprised peripheral blood, sampled on day 0 of AZD1222 vaccination. The sequence derives from an adult in good health. The CDR3 protein: CASSITAGSFGYTF. At the DNA level, the sequence is TGTGCCAGTAGTATTACGGCAGGGTCTTTTGGCTACACCTTC.